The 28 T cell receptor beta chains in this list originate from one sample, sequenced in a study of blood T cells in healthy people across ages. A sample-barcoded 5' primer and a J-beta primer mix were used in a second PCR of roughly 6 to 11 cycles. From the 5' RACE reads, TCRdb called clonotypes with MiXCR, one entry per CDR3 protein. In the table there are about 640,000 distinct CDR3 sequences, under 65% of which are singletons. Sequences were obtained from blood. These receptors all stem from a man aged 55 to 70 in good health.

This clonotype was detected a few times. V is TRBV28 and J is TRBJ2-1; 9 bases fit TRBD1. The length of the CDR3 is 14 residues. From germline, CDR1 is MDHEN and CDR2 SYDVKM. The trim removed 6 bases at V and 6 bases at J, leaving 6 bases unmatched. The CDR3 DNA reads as TGTGCCAGCAGGATACAGGGGGCTGGCAATGAGCAGTTCTTC. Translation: CASRIQGAGNEQFF.

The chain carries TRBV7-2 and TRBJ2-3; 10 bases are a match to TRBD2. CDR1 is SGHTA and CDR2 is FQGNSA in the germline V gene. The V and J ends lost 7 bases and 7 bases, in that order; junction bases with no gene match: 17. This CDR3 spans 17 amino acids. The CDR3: CASNIPTLAGEGYTQYF. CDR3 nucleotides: TGTGCCAGCAACATCCCGACTCTAGCGGGGGAAGGATATACGCAGTATTTT. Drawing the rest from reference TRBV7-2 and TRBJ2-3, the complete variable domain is GAGVSQSPSNKVTEKGKDVELRCDPISGHTALYWYRQSLGQGLEFLIYFQGNSAPDKSGLPSDRFSAERTGGSVSTLTIQRTQQEDSAVYLCASNIPTLAGEGYTQYFGPGTRLTVL.

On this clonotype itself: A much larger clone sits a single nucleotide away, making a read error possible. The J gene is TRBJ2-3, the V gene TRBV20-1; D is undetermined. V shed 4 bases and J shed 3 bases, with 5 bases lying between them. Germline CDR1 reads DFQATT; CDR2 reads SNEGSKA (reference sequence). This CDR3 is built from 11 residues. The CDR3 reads CSAICTDTQYF. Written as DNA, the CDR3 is TGCAGTGCTATTTGTACAGATACGCAGTATTTT.

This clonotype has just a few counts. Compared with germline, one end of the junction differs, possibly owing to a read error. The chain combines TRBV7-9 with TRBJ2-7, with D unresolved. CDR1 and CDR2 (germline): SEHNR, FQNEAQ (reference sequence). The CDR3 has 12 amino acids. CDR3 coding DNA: TGTGCCAGCAGTTCAGAGGAGCACGATCAGTACTTC. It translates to CASSSEEHDQYF.

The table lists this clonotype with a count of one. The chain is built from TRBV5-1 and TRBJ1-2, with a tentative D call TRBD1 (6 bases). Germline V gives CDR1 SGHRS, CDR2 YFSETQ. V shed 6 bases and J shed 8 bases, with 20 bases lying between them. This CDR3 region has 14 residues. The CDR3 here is CASTPAGGPRGYTF. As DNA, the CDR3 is TGCGCCAGCACCCCTGCTGGGGGGCCAAGGGGCTACACCTTC.

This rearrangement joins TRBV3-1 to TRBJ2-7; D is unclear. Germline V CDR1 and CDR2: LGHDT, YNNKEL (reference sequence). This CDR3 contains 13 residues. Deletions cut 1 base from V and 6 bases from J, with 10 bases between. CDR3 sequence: CASSQGRMGEQYF. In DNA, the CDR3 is TGTGCCAGCAGCCAAGGGCGGATGGGCGAGCAGTACTTC.

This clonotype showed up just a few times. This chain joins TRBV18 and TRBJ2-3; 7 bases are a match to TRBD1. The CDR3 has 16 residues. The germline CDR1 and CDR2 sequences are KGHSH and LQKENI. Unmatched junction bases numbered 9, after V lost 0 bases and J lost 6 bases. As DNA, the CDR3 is TGTGCCAGCTCACCACCCGGGACAGCGAGGACGGATACGCAGTATTTT. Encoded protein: CASSPPGTARTDTQYF. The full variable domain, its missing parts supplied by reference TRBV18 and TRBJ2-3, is NAGVMQNPRHLVRRRGQEARLRCSPMKGHSHVYWYRQLPEEGLKFMVYLQKENIIDESGMPKERFSAEFPKEGPSILRIQQVVRGDSAAYFCASSPPGTARTDTQYFGPGTRLTVL.

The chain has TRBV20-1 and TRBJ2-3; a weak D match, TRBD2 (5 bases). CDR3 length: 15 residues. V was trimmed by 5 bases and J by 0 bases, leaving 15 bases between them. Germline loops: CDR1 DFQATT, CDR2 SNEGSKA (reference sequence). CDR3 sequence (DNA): TGCAGTGCTTACCTACTAGGCGTGAGCACAGATACGCAGTATTTT. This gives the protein CSAYLLGVSTDTQYF.

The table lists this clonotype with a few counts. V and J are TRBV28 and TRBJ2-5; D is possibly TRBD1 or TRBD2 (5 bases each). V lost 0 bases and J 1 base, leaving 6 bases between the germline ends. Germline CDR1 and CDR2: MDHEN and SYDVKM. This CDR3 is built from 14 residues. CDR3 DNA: TGTGCCAGCAGTTTATGGGGACCCCAAGAGACCCAGTACTTC. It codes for CASSLWGPQETQYF.

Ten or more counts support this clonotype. This chain's CDR3 is CASTGQGADTQYF. The CDR3 nucleotides are TGTGCCAGCACCGGACAGGGGGCAGATACGCAGTATTTT. The chain couples TRBV6-6 to TRBJ2-3; 10 bases fit TRBD1. The CDR3 consists of 13 residues. The germline V gene has CDR1 MNHNY and CDR2 SVGAGI (reference sequence). V dropped 7 bases and J dropped 4; count of bases not matched to a gene: 2.

CDR3 DNA sequence: TGTGCCAGCAGCTTAGCCCGGGTCCTCGACGAGCAGTACTTC. The encoded protein is CASSLARVLDEQYF. The rearrangement links TRBV11-2 to TRBJ2-7; D not resolved. This CDR3 is 14 amino acids long. Per germline, CDR1 SGHAT and CDR2 FQNNGV. The V end was cut by 1 base, the J end by 5 bases, with 12 bases between.

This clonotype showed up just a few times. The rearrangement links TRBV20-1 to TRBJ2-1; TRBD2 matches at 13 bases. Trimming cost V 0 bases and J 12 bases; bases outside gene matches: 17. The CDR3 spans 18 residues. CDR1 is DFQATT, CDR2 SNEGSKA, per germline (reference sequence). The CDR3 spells CSARDYGSGLAGAGWQFF. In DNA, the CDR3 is TGCAGTGCTAGAGATTATGGGTCAGGACTAGCGGGGGCTGGATGGCAGTTCTTC.

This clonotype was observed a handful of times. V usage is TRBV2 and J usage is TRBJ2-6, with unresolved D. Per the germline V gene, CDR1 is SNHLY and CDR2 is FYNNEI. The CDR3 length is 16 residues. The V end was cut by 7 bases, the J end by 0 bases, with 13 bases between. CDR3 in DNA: TGTGCCAGCAAAGGAGACACCCTCTCTGGGGCCAACGTCCTGACTTTC. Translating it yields CASKGDTLSGANVLTF.

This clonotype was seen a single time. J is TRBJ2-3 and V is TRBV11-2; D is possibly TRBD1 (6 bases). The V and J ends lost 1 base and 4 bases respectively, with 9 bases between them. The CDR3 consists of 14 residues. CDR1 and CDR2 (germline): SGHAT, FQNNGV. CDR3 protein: CASSLGGQADTQYF. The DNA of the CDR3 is TGTGCCAGCAGCTTAGGGGGGCAGGCAGATACGCAGTATTTT.

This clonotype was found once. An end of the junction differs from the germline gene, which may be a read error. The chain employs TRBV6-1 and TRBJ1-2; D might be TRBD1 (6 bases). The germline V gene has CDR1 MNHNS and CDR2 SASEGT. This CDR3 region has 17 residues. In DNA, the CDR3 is TGTGCTAGCAGCCGAACCTCCGGGACAAAGATCAGCTATGGCTACACCTTC. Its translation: CASSRTSGTKISYGYTF.

CDR3 DNA: TGTGCCAGCAGTTCATACGCCGCCGGGACACCGCACAAAGAGACCCAGTACTTC. As protein: CASSSYAAGTPHKETQYF. This chain uses TRBV27 with TRBJ2-5, with a tentative D call TRBD1 (6 bases). V gave up 4 bases and J gave up 3 bases, with 24 bases separating them. The CDR3 runs 18 residues. Germline loops: CDR1 MNHEY, CDR2 SMNVEV (reference sequence).

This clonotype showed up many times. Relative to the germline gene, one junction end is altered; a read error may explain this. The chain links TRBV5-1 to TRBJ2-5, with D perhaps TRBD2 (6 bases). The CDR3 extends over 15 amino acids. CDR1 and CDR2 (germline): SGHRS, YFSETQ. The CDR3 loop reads CASSLGSGVQETQYF. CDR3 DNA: TGTGCCAGCAGTTTGGGTTCGGGGGTCCAAGAGACCCAGTACTTC.

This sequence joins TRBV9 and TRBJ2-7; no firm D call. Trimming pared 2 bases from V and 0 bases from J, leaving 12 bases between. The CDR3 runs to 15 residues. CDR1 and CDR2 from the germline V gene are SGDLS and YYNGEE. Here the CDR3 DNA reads TGTGCCAGCAGCGTTCAACAGAGTCCCTCCTACGAGCAGTACTTC. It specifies CASSVQQSPSYEQYF.

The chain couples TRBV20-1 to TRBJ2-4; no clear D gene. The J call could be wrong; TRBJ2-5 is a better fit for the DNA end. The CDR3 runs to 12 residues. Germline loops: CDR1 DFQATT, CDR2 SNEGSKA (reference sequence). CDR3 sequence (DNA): TGCAGTGCTAGATCCTTCGAAGAGACCCAGTACTTC. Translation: CSARSFEETQYF.

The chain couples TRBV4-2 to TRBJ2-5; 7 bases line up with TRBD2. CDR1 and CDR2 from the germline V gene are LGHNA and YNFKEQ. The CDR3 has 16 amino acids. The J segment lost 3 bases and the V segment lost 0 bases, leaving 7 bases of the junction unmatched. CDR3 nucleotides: TGTGCCAGCAGCCAAGATCTGTGGCGGGGGAAAGAGACCCAGTACTTC. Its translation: CASSQDLWRGKETQYF.

For the CDR3, the DNA is TGTGCCATCAGGACAGCTGAAAACTATGGCTACACCTTC. The encoded protein is CAIRTAENYGYTF. V is TRBV10-3 and J is TRBJ1-2, with D possibly matching TRBD1 (5 bases). CDR1 ENHRY and CDR2 SYGVKD come from the germline V gene. V was clipped by 6 bases and J by 2 bases, with 10 bases between them. The CDR3 covers 13 residues.

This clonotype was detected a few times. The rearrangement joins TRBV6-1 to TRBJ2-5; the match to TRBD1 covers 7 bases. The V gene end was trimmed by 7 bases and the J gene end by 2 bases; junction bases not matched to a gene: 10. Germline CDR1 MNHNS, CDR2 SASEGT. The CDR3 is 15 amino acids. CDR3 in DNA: TGTGCCAGCACTTACAGACAGGGCCTACAAGAGACCCAGTACTTC. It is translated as CASTYRQGLQETQYF.

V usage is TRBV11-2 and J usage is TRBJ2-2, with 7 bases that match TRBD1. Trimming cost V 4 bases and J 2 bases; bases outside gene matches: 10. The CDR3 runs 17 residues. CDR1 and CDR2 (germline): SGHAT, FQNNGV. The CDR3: CASSSNTGAGNTGELFF. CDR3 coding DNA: TGTGCCAGCAGCTCGAACACAGGGGCAGGAAACACCGGGGAGCTGTTTTTT.

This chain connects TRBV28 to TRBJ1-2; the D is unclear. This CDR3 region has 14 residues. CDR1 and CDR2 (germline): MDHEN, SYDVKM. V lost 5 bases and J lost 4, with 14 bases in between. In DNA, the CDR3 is TGTGCCAGCAGTGGGGATCTTCAGACCTATGGCTACACCTTC. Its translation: CASSGDLQTYGYTF.

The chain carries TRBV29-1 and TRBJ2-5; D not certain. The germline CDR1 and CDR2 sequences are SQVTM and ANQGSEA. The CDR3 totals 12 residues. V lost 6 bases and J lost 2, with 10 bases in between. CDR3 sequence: CSVMDGQETQYF. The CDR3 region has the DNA TGCAGCGTAATGGACGGACAAGAGACCCAGTACTTC.

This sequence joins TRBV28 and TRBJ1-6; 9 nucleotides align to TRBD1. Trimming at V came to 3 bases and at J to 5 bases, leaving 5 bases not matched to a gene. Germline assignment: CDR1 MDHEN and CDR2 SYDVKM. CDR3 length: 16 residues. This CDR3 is CASSFAGQGNNSPLHF. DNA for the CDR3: TGTGCCAGCAGTTTTGCGGGACAGGGAAATAATTCACCCCTCCACTTT.

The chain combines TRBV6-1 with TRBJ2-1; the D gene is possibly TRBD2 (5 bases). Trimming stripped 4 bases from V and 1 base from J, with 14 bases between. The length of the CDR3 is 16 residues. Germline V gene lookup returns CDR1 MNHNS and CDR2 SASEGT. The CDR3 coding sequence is TGTGCCAGCAGTGTGAACGTGGGCGGGTCCTACAATGAGCAGTTCTTC. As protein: CASSVNVGGSYNEQFF.

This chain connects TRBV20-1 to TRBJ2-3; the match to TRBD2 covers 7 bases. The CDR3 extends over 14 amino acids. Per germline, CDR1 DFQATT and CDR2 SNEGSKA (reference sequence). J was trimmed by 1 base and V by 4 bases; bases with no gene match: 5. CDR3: CSATTSVGTDTQYF. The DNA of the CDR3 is TGCAGTGCTACCACTAGCGTGGGCACAGATACGCAGTATTTT.